This T cell receptor (beta chain) was obtained from a study of blood T cell repertoires in COVID-19. The wider study: Sources were T cells, B-cell-depleted T cells, or PBMCs; the material itself was cDNA or gDNA.

This CDR3 contains 13 residues. The V gene lost 3 bases and the J gene lost 1 base, with 6 bases spanning the gap. Assay: immunoSEQ multiplex PCR; the TCRdb copy retains only in-frame clones and omits some. This table has around 250,000 clones, around 83% appearing once. The chain combines TRBV12-3 or TRBV12-4 with TRBJ1-1; D is uncertain. The source of this sequence is a man in his forties with active or convalescent COVID-19. What was sequenced was peripheral blood. The CDR3 nucleotides read TGTGCCAGCAGTTTGGCGGAGAACACTGAAGCTTTCTTT. Translating gives CASSLAENTEAFF.